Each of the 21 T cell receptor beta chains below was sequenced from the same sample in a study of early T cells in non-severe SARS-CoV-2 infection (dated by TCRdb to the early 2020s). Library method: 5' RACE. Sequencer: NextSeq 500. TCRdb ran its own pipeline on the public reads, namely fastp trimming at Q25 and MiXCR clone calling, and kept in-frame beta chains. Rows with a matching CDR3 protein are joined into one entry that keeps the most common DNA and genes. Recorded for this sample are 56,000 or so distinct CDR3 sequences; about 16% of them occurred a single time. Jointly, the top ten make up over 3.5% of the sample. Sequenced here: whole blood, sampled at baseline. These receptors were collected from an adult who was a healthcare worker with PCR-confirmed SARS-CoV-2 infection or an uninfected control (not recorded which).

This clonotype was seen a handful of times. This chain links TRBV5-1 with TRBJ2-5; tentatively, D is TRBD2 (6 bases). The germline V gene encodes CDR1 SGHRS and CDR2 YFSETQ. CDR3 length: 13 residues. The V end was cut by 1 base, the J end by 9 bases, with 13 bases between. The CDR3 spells CASSLPPSGAQYF. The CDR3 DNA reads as TGCGCCAGCAGCTTGCCCCCTTCGGGGGCCCAGTACTTC.

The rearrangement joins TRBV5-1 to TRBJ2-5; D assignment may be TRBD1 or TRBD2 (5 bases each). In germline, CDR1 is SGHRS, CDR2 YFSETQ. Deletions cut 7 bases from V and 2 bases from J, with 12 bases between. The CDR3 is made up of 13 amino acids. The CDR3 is CASSGTGQETQYF. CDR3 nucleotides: TGCGCCAGCTCCGGGACCGGGCAAGAGACCCAGTACTTC.

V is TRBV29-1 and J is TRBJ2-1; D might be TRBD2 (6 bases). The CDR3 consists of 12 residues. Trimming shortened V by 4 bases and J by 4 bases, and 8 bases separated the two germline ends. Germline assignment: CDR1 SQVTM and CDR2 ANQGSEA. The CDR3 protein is CSVVGGYNEQFF. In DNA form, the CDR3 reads TGCAGCGTTGTTGGGGGGTACAATGAGCAGTTCTTC.

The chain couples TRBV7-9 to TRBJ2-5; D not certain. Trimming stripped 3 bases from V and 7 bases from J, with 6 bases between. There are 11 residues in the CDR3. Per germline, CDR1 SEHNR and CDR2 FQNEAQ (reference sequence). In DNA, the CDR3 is TGTGCCAGCAGCTTTGAGGCGACCCAGTACTTC. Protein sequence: CASSFEATQYF.

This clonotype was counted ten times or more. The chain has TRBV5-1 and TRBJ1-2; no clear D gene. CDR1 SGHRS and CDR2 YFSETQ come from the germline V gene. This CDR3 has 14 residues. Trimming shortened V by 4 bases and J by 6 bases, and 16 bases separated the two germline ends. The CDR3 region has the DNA TGCGCCAGCAGCAATCAAGTCCTGGTTGATGGCTACACCTTC. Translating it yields CASSNQVLVDGYTF.

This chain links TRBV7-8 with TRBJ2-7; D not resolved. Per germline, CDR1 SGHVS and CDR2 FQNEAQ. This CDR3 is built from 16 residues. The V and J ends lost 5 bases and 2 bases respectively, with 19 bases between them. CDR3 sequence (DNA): TGTGCCAGCAGCCCCACAAGGATGATAACCCCCTACGAGCAGTACTTC. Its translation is CASSPTRMITPYEQYF.

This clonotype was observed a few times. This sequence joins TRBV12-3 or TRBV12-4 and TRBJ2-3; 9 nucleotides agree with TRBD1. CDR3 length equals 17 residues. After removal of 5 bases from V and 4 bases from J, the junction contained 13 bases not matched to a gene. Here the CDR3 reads CASSPGQGPFLSDTQYF. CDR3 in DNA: TGTGCCAGCAGTCCGGGACAGGGACCCTTCCTATCAGATACGCAGTATTTT.

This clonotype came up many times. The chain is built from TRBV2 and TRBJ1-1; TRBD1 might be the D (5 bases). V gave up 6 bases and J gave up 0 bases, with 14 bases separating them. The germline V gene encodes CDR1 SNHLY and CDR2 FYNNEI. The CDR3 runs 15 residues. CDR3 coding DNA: TGTGCCAGCAGGGACGGGGCTATCTTGAACACTGAAGCTTTCTTT. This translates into CASRDGAILNTEAFF. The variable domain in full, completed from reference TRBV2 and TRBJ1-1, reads EPEVTQTPSHQVTQMGQEVILRCVPISNHLYFYWYRQILGQKVEFLVSFYNNEISEKSEIFDDQFSVERPDGSNFTLKIRSTKLEDSAMYFCASRDGAILNTEAFFGQGTRLTVV.

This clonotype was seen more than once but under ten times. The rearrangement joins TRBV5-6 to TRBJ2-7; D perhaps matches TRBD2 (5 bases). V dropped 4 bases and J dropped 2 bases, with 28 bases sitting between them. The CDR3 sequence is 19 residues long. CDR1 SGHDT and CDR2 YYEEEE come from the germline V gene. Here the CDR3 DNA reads TGTGCCAGCAGCCCCCCCCCGGGAAGGGATCGTTATTCAACCTACGAGCAGTACTTC. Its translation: CASSPPPGRDRYSTYEQYF.

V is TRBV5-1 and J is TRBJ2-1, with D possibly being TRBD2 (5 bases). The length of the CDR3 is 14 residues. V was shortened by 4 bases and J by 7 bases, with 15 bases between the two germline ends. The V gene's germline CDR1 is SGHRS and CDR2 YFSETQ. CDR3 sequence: CASSAGNFINEQFF. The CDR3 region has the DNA TGCGCCAGCAGCGCCGGGAACTTTATAAATGAGCAGTTCTTC.

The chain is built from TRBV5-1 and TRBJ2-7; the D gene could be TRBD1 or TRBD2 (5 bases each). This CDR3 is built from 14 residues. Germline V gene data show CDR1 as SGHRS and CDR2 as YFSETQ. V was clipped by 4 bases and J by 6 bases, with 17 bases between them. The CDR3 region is CASSTGTGTSEQYF. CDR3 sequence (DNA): TGCGCCAGCAGCACCGGGACGGGGACGTCCGAGCAGTACTTC.

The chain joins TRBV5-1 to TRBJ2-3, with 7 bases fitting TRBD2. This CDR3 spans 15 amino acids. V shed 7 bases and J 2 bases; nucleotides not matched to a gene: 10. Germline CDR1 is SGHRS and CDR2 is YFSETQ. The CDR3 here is CASRSGGTTTDTQYF. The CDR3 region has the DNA TGCGCCAGCCGCTCCGGGGGGACTACCACAGATACGCAGTATTTT.

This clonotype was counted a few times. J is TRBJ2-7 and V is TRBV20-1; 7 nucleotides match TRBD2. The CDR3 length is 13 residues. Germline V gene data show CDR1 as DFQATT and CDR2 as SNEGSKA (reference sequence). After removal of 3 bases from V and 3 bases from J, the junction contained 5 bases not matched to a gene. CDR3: CSARKSGDYEQYF. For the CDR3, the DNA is TGCAGTGCTAGGAAGAGCGGGGACTACGAGCAGTACTTC.

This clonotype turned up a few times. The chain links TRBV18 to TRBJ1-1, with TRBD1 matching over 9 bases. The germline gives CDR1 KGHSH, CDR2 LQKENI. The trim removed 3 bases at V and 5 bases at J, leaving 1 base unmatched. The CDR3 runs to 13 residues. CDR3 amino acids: CASSPDRGTEAFF. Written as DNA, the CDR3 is TGTGCCAGCTCACCCGACAGGGGGACTGAAGCTTTCTTT.

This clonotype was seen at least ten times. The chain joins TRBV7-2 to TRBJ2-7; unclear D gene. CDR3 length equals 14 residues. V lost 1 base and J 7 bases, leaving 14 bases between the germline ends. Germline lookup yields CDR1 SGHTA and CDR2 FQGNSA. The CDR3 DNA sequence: TGTGCCAGCAGCTTAGAGGCGAACTCCCGGGAGCAGTACTTC. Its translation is CASSLEANSREQYF.

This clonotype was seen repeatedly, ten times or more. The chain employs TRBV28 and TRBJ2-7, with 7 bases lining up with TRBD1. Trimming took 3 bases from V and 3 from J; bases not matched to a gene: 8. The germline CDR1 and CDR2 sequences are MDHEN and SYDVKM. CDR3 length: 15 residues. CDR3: CASSLGYGDSYEQYF. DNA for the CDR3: TGTGCCAGCAGTTTGGGGTACGGGGACAGCTACGAGCAGTACTTC.

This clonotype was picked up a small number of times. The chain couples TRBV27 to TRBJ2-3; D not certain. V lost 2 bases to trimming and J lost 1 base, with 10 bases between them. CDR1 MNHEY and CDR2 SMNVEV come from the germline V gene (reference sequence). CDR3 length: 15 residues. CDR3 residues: CASSLRFAGTDTQYF. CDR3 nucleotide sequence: TGTGCCAGCAGTTTACGGTTCGCAGGCACAGATACGCAGTATTTT.

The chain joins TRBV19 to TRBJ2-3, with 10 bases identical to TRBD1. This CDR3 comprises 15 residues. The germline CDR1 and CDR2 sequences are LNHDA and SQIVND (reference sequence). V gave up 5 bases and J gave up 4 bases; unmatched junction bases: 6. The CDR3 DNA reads TGTGCCAGTAGTTGGGACAGGGGTATATCAGATACGCAGTATTTT. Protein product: CASSWDRGISDTQYF.

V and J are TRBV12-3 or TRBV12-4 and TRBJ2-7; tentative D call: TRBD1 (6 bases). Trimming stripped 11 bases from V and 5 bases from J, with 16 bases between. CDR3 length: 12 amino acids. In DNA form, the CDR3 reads TGTGCCGTTAGCAGGGGTGTGCACGAGCAGTACTTC. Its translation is CAVSRGVHEQYF.

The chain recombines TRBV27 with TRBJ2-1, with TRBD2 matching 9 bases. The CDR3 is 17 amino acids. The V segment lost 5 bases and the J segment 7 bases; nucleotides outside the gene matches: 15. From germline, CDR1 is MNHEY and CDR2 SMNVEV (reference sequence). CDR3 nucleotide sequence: TGTGCCAGCAGTCTTCTCGAAACCGGGACTAGCCTGAATGAGCAGTTCTTC. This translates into CASSLLETGTSLNEQFF.

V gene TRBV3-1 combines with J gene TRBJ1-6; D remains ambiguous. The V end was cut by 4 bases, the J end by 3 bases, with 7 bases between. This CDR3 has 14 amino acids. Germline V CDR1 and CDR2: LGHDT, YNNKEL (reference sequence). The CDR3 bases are TGTGCCAGCAGCCCCGGGGTCTATAATTCACCCCTCCACTTT. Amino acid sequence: CASSPGVYNSPLHF.